This T cell receptor beta chain came from a study of blood T cell repertoires in COVID-19. In the study overall: Donors in the United States, Italy and Spain gave samples during acute or convalescent COVID-19.

The CDR3 totals 16 residues. Trimming took off 4 bases at V and 7 bases at J, with 20 bases between the two ends. Germline V gene data show CDR1 as LNHDA and CDR2 as SQIVND (reference sequence). Under the authors' procedure: Reference gene primer amplification gave nucleated cell count estimates. Using immunoSEQ multiplex PCR, the repertoire was profiled, and TCRdb retains in-frame clones only, with some absent. That table is the source of V, J and clone size, and D and trimming were worked out from the DNA. The sample has approximately 92,000 clones; 72% are singletons. What was sequenced was peripheral blood. This receptor was identified in a woman aged 60 to 75 in a cohort sampled during active or convalescent COVID-19. J is TRBJ2-1 and V is TRBV19; tentative D call: TRBD2 (5 bases). CDR3 nucleotides: TGTGCCAGTAGTAATGGGGATAGCGCCGTGGGGAATGAGCAGTTCTTC. This encodes CASSNGDSAVGNEQFF.